A single T cell receptor beta chain is shown here with its context. This sample is drawn from a study of T cells in Graves' hyperthyroidism and ophthalmopathy. This CDR3 is built from 13 residues. The germline V gene encodes CDR1 DFQATT and CDR2 SNEGSKA (reference sequence). Trimming took 3 bases from V and 5 from J, leaving 11 bases between them. The patients, who ranged from 18 to 65 in age, presented with newly diagnosed hyperthyroidism lasting under 2 months. Patients showing uncontrolled infection, other autoimmune disease, pregnancy or lactation were ineligible. RNA transcripts served as the template for amplifying TCR beta CDR3 regions. Initially, a first-round RT-PCR of the TCR CDR3 employed the HTBI primer set. TCRdb processed the multiplex PCR reads anew with MiXCR; each CDR3 protein has one entry. This table holds about 360,000 distinct CDR3 sequences, about 18% found once.

The sequencing sample was made of blood. The TCR sequence derives from a woman aged 18 to 35 with Graves' hyperthyroidism. The V gene is TRBV20-1, the J gene TRBJ1-5, with D unresolved. Here the CDR3 reads CSASFGGDQPQHF. The CDR3 bases are TGCAGTGCTAGTTTCGGTGGGGATCAGCCCCAGCATTTT.